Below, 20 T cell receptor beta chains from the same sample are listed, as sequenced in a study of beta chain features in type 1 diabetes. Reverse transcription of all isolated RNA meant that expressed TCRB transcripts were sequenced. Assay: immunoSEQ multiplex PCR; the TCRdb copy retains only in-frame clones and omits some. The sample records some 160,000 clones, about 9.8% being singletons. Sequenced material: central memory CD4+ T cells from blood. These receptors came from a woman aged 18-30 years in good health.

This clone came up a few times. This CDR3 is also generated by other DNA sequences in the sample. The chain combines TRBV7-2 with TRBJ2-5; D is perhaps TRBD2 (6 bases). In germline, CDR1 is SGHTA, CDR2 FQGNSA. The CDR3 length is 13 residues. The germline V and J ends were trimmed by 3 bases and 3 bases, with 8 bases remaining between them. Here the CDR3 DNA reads TGTGCCAGCAGCTTTAGCGGTGAAGAGACCCAGTACTTC. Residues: CASSFSGEETQYF.

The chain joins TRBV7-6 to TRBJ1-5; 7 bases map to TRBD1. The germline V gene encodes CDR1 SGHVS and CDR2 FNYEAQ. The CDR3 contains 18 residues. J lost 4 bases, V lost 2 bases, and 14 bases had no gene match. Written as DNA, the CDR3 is TGTGCCAGCAGCTTAAACCCCGCTACAGGGGCGTTAAATCAGCCCCAGCATTTT. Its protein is CASSLNPATGALNQPQHF.

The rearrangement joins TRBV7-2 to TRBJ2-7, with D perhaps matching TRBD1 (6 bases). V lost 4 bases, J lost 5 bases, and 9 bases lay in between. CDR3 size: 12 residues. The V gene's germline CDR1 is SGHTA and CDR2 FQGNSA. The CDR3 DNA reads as TGTGCCAGCAGCTCACAGGGAAACGAGCAGTACTTC. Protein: CASSSQGNEQYF.

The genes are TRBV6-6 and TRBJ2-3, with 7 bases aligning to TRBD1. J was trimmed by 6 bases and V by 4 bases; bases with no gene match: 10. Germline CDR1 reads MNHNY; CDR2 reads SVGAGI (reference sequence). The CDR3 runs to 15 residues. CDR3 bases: TGTGCCAGCAGTTCCGCGACAGGGAACAGGGATACGCAGTATTTT. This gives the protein CASSSATGNRDTQYF.

The CDR3, as DNA: TGTGCCAGGGGATCTAGCGGACAAGAGACCCAGTACTTC. This codes for CARGSSGQETQYF. The rearrangement joins TRBV6-1 to TRBJ2-5; 7 nucleotides align to TRBD2. J lost 2 bases, V lost 9 bases, and 6 bases had no gene match. This CDR3 comprises 13 residues. Germline CDR1 is MNHNS and CDR2 is SASEGT.

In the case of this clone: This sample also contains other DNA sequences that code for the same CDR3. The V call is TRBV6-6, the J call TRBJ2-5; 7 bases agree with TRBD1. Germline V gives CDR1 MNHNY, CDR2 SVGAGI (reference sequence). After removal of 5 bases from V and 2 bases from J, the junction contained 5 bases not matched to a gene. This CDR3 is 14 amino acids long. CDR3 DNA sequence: TGTGCCAGCAGTCGGGACAGACTACAAGAGACCCAGTACTTC. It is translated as CASSRDRLQETQYF.

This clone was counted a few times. The CDR3 is CAISVAGGSTDTQYF. CDR3 DNA: TGTGCCATCAGTGTCGCGGGAGGGAGCACAGATACGCAGTATTTT. The chain joins TRBV10-3 to TRBJ2-3, with 9 bases fitting TRBD2. V lost 4 bases to trimming and J lost 0 bases; unmatched junction nucleotides: 2. Germline values: CDR1 ENHRY, CDR2 SYGVKD. CDR3 size: 15 residues.

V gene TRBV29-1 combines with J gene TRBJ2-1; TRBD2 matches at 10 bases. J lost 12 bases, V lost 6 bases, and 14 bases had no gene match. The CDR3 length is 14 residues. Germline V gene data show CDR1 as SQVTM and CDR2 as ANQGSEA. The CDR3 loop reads CSVLVLAGSIAQFF. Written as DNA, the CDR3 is TGCAGCGTCTTGGTACTAGCGGGGTCGATCGCGCAGTTCTTC.

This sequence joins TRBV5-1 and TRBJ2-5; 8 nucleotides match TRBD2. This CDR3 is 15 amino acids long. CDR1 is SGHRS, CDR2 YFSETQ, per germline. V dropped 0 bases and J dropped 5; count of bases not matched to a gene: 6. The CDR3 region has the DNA TGCGCCAGCAGCTTGGAACTAGCGGTCGCGGAGACCCAGTACTTC. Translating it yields CASSLELAVAETQYF.

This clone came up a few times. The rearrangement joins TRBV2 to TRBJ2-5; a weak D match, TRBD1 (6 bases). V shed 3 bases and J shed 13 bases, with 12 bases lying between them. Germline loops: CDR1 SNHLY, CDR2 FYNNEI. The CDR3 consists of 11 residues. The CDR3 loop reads CASSEDSRRYF. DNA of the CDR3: TGTGCCAGCAGTGAGGACAGCCGGAGGTACTTC.

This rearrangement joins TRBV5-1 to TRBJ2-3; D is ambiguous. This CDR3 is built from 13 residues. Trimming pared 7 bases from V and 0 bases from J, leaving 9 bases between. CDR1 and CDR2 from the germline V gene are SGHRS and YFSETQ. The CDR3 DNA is TGCGCCAGCGGTCCGACTAGCACAGATACGCAGTATTTT. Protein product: CASGPTSTDTQYF. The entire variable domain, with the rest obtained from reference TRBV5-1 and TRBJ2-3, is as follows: KAGVTQTPRYLIKTRGQQVTLSCSPISGHRSVSWYQQTPGQGLQFLFEYFSETQRNKGNFPGRFSGRQFSNSRSEMNVSTLELGDSALYLCASGPTSTDTQYFGPGTRLTVL.

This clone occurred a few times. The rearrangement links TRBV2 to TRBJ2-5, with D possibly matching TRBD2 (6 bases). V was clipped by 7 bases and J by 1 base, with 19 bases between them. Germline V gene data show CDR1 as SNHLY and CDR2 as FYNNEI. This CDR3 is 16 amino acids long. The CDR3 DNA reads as TGTGCCAGCAAAGTGGGGGGAGCCGTCCTCCAAGAGACCCAGTACTTC. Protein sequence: CASKVGGAVLQETQYF.

The DNA for the CDR3 is TGTGCCAGCAGCCAAAAGCAGGGGGCGGCCCAAGAGACCCAGTACTTC. Protein product: CASSQKQGAAQETQYF. V usage is TRBV5-4 and J usage is TRBJ2-5; TRBD1 agrees at 8 bases. V lost 4 bases and J lost 1; bases outside the gene matches: 9. Germline V gene sequence: CDR1 SGHNT, CDR2 YYREEE (reference sequence). This CDR3 region has 16 residues.

The CDR3 spells CASSPPAGGYNEQFF. The CDR3 region has the DNA TGTGCCAGCTCACCACCGGCAGGGGGCTACAATGAGCAGTTCTTC. The rearrangement joins TRBV18 to TRBJ2-1; 7 nucleotides line up with TRBD1. CDR3 length equals 15 residues. The V segment lost 0 bases and the J segment 3 bases; nucleotides outside the gene matches: 2. Looked up from germline, CDR1 is KGHSH and CDR2 is LQKENI.

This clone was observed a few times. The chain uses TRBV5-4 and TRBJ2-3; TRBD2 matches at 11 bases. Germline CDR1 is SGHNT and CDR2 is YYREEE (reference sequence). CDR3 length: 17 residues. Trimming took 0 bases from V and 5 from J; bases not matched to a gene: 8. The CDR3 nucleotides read TGTGCCAGCAGCTTGGGGGTAGCGGGAGGGCCACAAGATACGCAGTATTTT. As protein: CASSLGVAGGPQDTQYF. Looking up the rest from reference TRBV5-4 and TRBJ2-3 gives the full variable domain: ETGVTQSPTHLIKTRGQQVTLRCSSQSGHNTVSWYQQALGQGPQFIFQYYREEENGRGNFPPRFSGLQFPNYSSELNVNALELDDSALYLCASSLGVAGGPQDTQYFGPGTRLTVL.

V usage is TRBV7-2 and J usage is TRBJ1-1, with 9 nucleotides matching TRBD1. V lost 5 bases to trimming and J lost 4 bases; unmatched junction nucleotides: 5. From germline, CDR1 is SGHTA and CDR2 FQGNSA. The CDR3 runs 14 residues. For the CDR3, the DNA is TGTGCCAGCAGCGTCGAGACAGGGGGCACTGAAGCTTTCTTT. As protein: CASSVETGGTEAFF. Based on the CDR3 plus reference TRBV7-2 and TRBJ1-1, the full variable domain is GAGVSQSPSNKVTEKGKDVELRCDPISGHTALYWYRQSLGQGLEFLIYFQGNSAPDKSGLPSDRFSAERTGGSVSTLTIQRTQQEDSAVYLCASSVETGGTEAFFGQGTRLTVV.

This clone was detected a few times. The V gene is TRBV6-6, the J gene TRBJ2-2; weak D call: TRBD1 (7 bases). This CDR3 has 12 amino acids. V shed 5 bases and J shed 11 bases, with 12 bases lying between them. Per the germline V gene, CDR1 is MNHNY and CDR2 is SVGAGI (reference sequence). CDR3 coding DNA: TGTGCCAGCAGTCGCGGGACAGCCGAGCTGTTTTTT. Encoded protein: CASSRGTAELFF.

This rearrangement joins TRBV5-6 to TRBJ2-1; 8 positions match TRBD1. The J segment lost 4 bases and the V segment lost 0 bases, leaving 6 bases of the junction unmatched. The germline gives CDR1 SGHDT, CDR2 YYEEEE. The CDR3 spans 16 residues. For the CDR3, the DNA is TGTGCCAGCAGCTTGGACAGGGGGGTTTTGTACAATGAGCAGTTCTTC. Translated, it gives CASSLDRGVLYNEQFF. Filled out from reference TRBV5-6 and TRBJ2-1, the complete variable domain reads DAGVTQSPTHLIKTRGQQVTLRCSPKSGHDTVSWYQQALGQGPQFIFQYYEEEERQRGNFPDRFSGHQFPNYSSELNVNALLLGDSALYLCASSLDRGVLYNEQFFGPGTRLTVL.

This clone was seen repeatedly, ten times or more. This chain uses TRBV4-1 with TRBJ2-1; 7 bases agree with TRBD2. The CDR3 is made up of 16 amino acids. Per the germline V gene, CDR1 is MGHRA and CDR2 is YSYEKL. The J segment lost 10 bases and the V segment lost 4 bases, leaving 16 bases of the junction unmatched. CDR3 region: CASSPGLLATGGEQFF. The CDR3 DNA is TGCGCCAGCAGCCCCGGCCTACTAGCGACCGGGGGGGAGCAGTTCTTC.

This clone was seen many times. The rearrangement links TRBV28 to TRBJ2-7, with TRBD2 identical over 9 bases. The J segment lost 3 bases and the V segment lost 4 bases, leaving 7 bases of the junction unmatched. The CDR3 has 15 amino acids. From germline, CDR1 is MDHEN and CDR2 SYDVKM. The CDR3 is CASSSPGTSLYEQYF. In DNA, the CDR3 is TGTGCCAGCAGTTCTCCCGGGACTAGCCTCTACGAGCAGTACTTC.